This T cell receptor beta chain comes out of a study of control samples from healthy donors and cancer patients. Here immunoSEQ multiplex PCR was the method, and the copy in TCRdb shows in-frame clones only, minus some. The sample consists of 100,000 or so clones, roughly 90% of them appearing once. The CDR3 loop spans 16 amino acids. V lost 3 bases and J lost 0, with 13 bases in between. Per germline, CDR1 SGHRS and CDR2 YFSETQ. The rearrangement links TRBV5-1 to TRBJ1-3; D is unclear. This clonotype originated in a woman younger than 45 in good health. The source material was blood. DNA of the CDR3: TGCGCCAGCAGCTCGGATAACCGCGCCTCTGGAAACACCATATATTTT. It codes for CASSSDNRASGNTIYF.